The entry below describes one T cell receptor beta chain. Its antigen is still unknown. The data originate from a study of cytomegalovirus exposure and HLA in healthy donors. Study-wide background: In a later analysis, the 110 or so validation repertoires were reported to have used the same platform as the approximately 670 first-cohort repertoires. Study-level results: Accounts indicate the classifier identified cytomegalovirus status with strong specificity and sensitivity. Most TCR sequences showed up rarely, but some public TCRs showed up in many donors. Testing in vitro showed three CMV-associated chains specific for CMV antigens.

CDR3 length: 15 residues. With 1 base removed from V and 1 base from J, the gap between germline ends came to 8 bases. The germline V gene has CDR1 SGHTA and CDR2 FQGNSA. Sequencing used immunoSEQ multiplex PCR; TCRdb keeps in-frame clones, though not all of them. Of approximately 150,000 clones in the sample, roughly nine tenths were seen once. Sequencing used PBMCs. The chain joins TRBV7-2 to TRBJ2-1; D might be TRBD1 (5 bases). This receptor was identified in a man aged 18 to 30 in good health and CMV-seropositive. CDR3 nucleotides: TGTGCCAGCAGCTTAGGGGGCACTTCCTACAATGAGCAGTTCTTC. This sequence encodes CASSLGGTSYNEQFF.